This note documents a single T cell receptor beta chain sequence. This sample is drawn from a study of blood T cell repertoires in COVID-19. Overall study: The cDNA or gDNA used as material had been derived from T cells, B-cell-depleted T cells, or PBMCs.

Sequencing used immunoSEQ multiplex PCR; TCRdb keeps in-frame clones, though not all of them. Here the sample spans 250,000 or so clones, 85% to 90% being singletons. CDR1 is SGHRS and CDR2 is YFSETQ in the germline V gene. V gave up 4 bases and J gave up 5 bases; unmatched junction bases: 14. This CDR3 has 16 amino acids. The TCR sequence derives from a man in his fifties or sixties who had been exposed to COVID-19. Sample: PBMCs or T cells enriched from blood (not recorded which). The chain is built from TRBV5-1 and TRBJ1-2, with 7 bases matching TRBD1. The CDR3 sequence is CASSPGGTDSSYGYTF. In nucleotides, the CDR3 is TGCGCCAGCAGCCCTGGCGGGACAGATTCTTCTTATGGCTACACCTTC.